These 3 T cell receptor beta chains were all obtained from the same sample, sequenced in a study of shared clonotypes between healthy human individuals. Produced via immunoSEQ multiplex PCR; TCRdb's table is partial and in-frame only. Here the sample spans 2,500,000 or so clones, over 85% being singletons. Sequencing was done on a sample of naive CD4+ T cells from PBMCs. The subset is: CD45RA+ positively selected. Source of these receptors: a young man in good health. Some clones in this sample may be carry-over from other donors' samples.

The rearrangement uses TRBV4-1 and TRBJ2-3, with 10 bases lining up with TRBD2. V trimming: 5 bases; J trimming: 1 base; junction bases outside the gene matches: 6. CDR3 size: 16 residues. Germline V gene data show CDR1 as MGHRA and CDR2 as YSYEKL. The CDR3 here is CASSKREGLGTDTQYF. The CDR3, as DNA: TGCGCCAGCAGCAAGCGGGAGGGCCTGGGCACAGATACGCAGTATTTT.

CDR3 sequence reads: CASSLVQVNTEAFF. Here the CDR3 DNA reads TGCGCCAGCAGCTTGGTTCAGGTGAACACTGAAGCTTTCTTT. The chain uses TRBV5-1 and TRBJ1-1; D gene unclear. Trimming removed 0 bases at V and 0 bases at J, with 6 bases between. The CDR3 has 14 residues. The germline V gene has CDR1 SGHRS and CDR2 YFSETQ.

The chain joins TRBV27 to TRBJ2-7; unclear D gene. CDR3 length: 12 amino acids. The germline V and J ends were trimmed by 0 bases and 5 bases, with 5 bases remaining between them. The germline V gene has CDR1 MNHEY and CDR2 SMNVEV (reference sequence). CDR3 sequence reads: CASSLSGNEQYF. The DNA of the CDR3 is TGTGCCAGCAGTTTATCAGGGAACGAGCAGTACTTC.